This T cell receptor (beta chain) is drawn from a study of cytomegalovirus exposure and HLA in healthy donors. Germline values: CDR1 SQVTM, CDR2 ANQGSEA. The CDR3 extends over 15 amino acids. V lost 1 base and J 6 bases, leaving 19 bases between the germline ends. The PCR was carried out with 60 Vbeta primers and 13 Jbeta primers. Sequenced by immunoSEQ multiplex PCR; TCRdb stores in-frame clones only, minus some. The sample has around 200,000 clones, around three quarters seen once; the top ten hold approximately 2%. Study-wide findings and caveats: Later analysis placed DRB1 highest and HLA-C lowest in TCR association rates, which differed by HLA locus.

Of note for this clone: The antigen is not known.

V gene TRBV29-1 combines with J gene TRBJ2-7; D is perhaps TRBD2 (7 bases). The receptor was derived from a woman in her 30s in good health and CMV-seropositive. The specimen sequenced was PBMCs. The CDR3 DNA reads as TGCAGCGTTGAAGGCGCGGGGGCGAAGTTTAGCGAGCAGTACTTC. It translates to CSVEGAGAKFSEQYF.